Described below is a single T cell receptor (beta chain) sequence and its context. As yet, its antigen is unknown. Sequencing used immunoSEQ multiplex PCR; TCRdb keeps in-frame clones, though not all of them. The data hold fewer than 35,000 clones, with roughly 69% observed a single time. These data are taken from a study of cytotoxic CD8 clonotypes in ibrutinib-treated CLL. Study-level points and caveats: Treatment left the uncommon public clonotypes either contracted or stable in frequency.

The CDR3 has 15 residues. Germline V lookup: CDR1 SGHDT, CDR2 YYEEEE. The V and J ends lost 2 bases and 8 bases respectively, with 16 bases between them. This chain uses TRBV5-6 with TRBJ1-4; D is perhaps TRBD1 (5 bases). The sequence derives from a human donor with chronic lymphocytic leukemia. The sample here was PBMCs, taken after 24 months of ibrutinib treatment. CDR3 bases: TGTGCCAGCAGCTTCATGCGGCTGGGGGTGGAAAAACTGTTTTTT. Translating it yields CASSFMRLGVEKLFF.